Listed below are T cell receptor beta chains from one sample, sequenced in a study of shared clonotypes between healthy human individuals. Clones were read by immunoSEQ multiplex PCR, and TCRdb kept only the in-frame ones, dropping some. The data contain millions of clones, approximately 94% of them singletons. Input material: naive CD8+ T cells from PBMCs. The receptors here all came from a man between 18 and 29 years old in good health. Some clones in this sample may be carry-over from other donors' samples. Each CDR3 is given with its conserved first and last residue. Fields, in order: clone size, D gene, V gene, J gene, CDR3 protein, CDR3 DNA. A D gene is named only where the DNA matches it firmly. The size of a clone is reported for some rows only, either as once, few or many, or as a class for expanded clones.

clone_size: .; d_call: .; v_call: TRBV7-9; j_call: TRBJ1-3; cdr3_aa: CASRTTRDSGNTIYF; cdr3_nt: TGTGCCAGCAGAACTACCAGAGATTCTGGAAACACCATATATTTT
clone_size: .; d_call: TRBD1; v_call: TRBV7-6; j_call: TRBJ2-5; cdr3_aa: CASSSRQGAIETQYF; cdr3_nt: TGTGCCAGCAGCTCGCGGCAGGGGGCGATTGAGACCCAGTACTTC
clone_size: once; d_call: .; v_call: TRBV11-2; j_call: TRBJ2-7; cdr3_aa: CASSLGPAYEQYF; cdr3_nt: TGTGCCAGCAGCTTGGGGCCCGCTTACGAGCAGTACTTC
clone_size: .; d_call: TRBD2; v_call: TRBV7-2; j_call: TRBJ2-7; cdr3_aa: CASSFPGTSGIAGEQYF; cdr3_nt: TGTGCCAGCAGCTTCCCCGGGACTAGCGGGATCGCAGGCGAGCAGTACTTC
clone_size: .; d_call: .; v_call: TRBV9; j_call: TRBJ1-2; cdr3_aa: CASSAQEPYGPPLYGYTF; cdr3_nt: TGTGCCAGCAGCGCTCAAGAGCCCTATGGTCCGCCACTTTATGGCTACACCTTC
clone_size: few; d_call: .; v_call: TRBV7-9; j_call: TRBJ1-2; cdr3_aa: CASSSKAPGGGYGYTF; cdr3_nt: TGTGCCAGCAGCTCGAAAGCGCCTGGGGGAGGCTATGGCTACACCTTC
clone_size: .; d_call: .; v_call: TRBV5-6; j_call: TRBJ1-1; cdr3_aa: CASSSGAGLNTEAFF; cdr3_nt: TGTGCCAGCAGCTCTGGTGCAGGGTTGAACACTGAAGCTTTCTTT
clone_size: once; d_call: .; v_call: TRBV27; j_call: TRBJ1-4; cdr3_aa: CASSFWGPQEKLFF; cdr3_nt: TGTGCCAGCAGTTTTTGGGGGCCGCAAGAAAAACTGTTTTTT
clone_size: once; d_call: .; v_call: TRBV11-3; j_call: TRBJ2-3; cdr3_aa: CASSLKDTQYF; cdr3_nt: TGTGCCAGCAGCTTAAAGGATACGCAGTATTTT
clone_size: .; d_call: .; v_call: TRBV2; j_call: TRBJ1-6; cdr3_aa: CASSGSQDINSPLHF; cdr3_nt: TGTGCCAGCAGTGGTTCCCAGGACATTAATTCACCCCTCCACTTT
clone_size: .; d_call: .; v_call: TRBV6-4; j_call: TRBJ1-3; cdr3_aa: CASEDHQNTIYF; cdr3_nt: TGTGCCAGCGAGGACCACCAGAACACCATATATTTT
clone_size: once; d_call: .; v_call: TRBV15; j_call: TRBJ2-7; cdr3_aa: CATSSRSAVLREQYF; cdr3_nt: TGTGCCACCAGCAGCAGAAGCGCCGTCCTACGCGAGCAGTACTTC
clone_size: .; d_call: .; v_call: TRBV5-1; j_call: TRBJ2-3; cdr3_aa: CASSPGTDPPSTDTQYF; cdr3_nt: TGCGCCAGCAGCCCCGGGACCGACCCGCCTAGCACAGATACGCAGTATTTT
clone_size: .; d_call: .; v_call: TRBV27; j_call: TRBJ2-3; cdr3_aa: CASSPERGGPTDTQYF; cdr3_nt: TGTGCCAGCAGCCCCGAGAGGGGTGGTCCCACAGATACGCAGTATTTT
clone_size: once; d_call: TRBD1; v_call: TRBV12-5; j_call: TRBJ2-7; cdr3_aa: CASSPGTGAYEQYF; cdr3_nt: TGTGCTAGCTCTCCCGGGACAGGGGCCTACGAGCAGTACTTC
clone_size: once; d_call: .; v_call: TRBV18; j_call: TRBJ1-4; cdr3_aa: CASSFEAQLNEKLFF; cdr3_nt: TGTGCCAGCTCTTTTGAGGCCCAGCTTAACGAAAAACTGTTTTTT